This T cell receptor (beta chain) was sequenced for a study of CD8 T cells in Susac syndrome. Findings and caveats of the study: The peak of CD8+ clonal expansion in Susac was seen in TEMRA cells and active patients.

RNA totalling about 0.45 to 1 ug underwent reverse transcription with random hexamers. TCRdb used MiXCR to reprocess the immunoSEQ multiplex PCR reads, holding one entry per CDR3 protein. This sample has about 110,000 distinct CDR3 sequences; approximately 94% occur once, and the top ten carry 0.41%. The length of the CDR3 is 15 residues. Trimming took 3 bases from V and 0 from J; bases not matched to a gene: 4. Germline V CDR1 and CDR2: SQVTM, ANQGSEA. While CD8+ and CD4+ T cells were isolated negatively, TEMRA cells were enriched by FACS. This clonotype was counted once. Its specificity is unknown. V is TRBV29-1 and J is TRBJ2-1; 8 bases agree with TRBD1. The sample was CD8+ T cells from PBMCs. This clonotype originated in a human donor with Susac syndrome. CDR3 nucleotides: TGCAGCGTTGAGCCCGGGACAGGCTCCTACAATGAGCAGTTCTTC. Its translation: CSVEPGTGSYNEQFF.